This T cell receptor beta chain is drawn from a study of T-cell memory formation after mild COVID-19 (dated by TCRdb to the early 2020s). Regarding the study in general: TCR sequence clusters from the two donors were found to be largely donor specific. In a couple of donors, T-cell clones that expanded and contracted after mild COVID-19 were tracked by sequencing TCRalpha and TCRbeta repertoires over time. Two young, previously healthy adult volunteers made up the cohort, one male and one female. Summary of the overall study and its limitations: SARS-CoV-2 specificity was not confirmed for the second-wave clones peaking on day 37. The study covered only two mild cases, and larger cohorts including severe cases with pre-infection samples were considered necessary. Contracting CD4+ clones were found mainly in CM and EM memory subsets, while CD8+ clones were enriched in EMRA. Some responding clones were detected in pre-infection memory, suggesting pre-existing cross-reactive memory T cells joined the SARS-CoV-2 response. Clones that contracted from day 15 to 85 showed balanced CD4/CD8 phenotypes, whereas a second wave of clones that expanded from day 15 to 37 leaned towards CD4+.

This clonotype appeared a few times. This receptor's antigen is unknown. One base away there is no much larger clone; base qualities are not given. The CDR3 covers 15 residues, taking in both the cysteine and the phenylalanine. Only the CDR3 DNA stays, 45 bases, in frame from base 1. CDR1 and CDR2 are drawn from the germline V gene: SGHRS, YFSETQ. From V the trimming removes 3 bases and from J it removes 1 base, while the gene matches leave 6 bases of the junction unaccounted for. TCRdb lists the instrument as Illumina NovaSeq 6000. cDNA libraries for TCRalpha and TCRbeta were prepared by 5'RACE using constant-segment primers, with sample barcodes and unique molecular identifiers added. Trizol reagent was used to extract RNA from every sample. The libraries were amplified in two PCR steps, and the second step added a second sample barcode and Illumina TruSeq adapters. Libraries were sequenced on an Illumina NovaSeq with 2 x 150 bp paired-end reads. Per the authors' processing: Reads were demultiplexed and collapsed into UMI-guided consensus sequences with migec v1.2.7. With mixcr v2.1.11, UMI consensuses were aligned to TRA and TRB V and J templates and assembled into clonotypes. A clonotype was counted as expanded or contracted only if both edgeR and NoisET called the change significant, with noise models trained on biological replicates. For edgeR calls, the thresholds were a false discovery rate-adjusted p below 0.01 and a log2 fold-change of 1. As an exploratory analysis of dynamics, max-normalized trajectories of the 1000 most abundant clonotypes were examined by PCA with hierarchical clustering. Separately sequenced CD4+ and CD8+ repertoires were used to assign a CD4 or CD8 phenotype to each responding clone. TCRdb ran its own pipeline on the public reads, namely fastp trimming at Q25 and MiXCR clone calling, and kept in-frame beta chains. Every entry covers one CDR3 protein and lists the most common genes and DNA from its rows. For this entry, the V and J calls and clone size follow TCRdb and not the study's own pipeline. This sample has about half a million distinct CDR3 sequences in its table, and over 15% of those were observed once. The ten top clones hold about 12% of the sample.

Ficoll-Paque density gradient centrifugation was the method used to isolate PBMCs. The chain joins TRBV5-1 to TRBJ2-7, with 8 bases matching TRBD2. This clonotype was obtained from an adult woman who had mild COVID-19 (a few samples of this study predate the infection). The sample titles of this study are shuffled in the database, so cell type and time point are left out; the donor was told from shared clones. Sequenced sample: PBMCs or a T cell subset sorted from them (not recorded which). The DNA sequence is as follows: TGCGCCAGCAGCTCACGGGGGGGCGGTTCCTACGAGCAGTACTTC. Translated, this gives CASSSRGGGSYEQYF. The reference TRBV5-1 and TRBJ2-7 proteins fill in what lies around the CDR3, so the full variable domain reads KAGVTQTPRYLIKTRGQQVTLSCSPISGHRSVSWYQQTPGQGLQFLFEYFSETQRNKGNFPGRFSGRQFSNSRSEMNVSTLELGDSALYLCASSSRGGGSYEQYFGPGTRLTVT.